This TCR beta chain comes out of a study of T cell changes during pregnancy in multiple sclerosis (dated by TCRdb to about 2019). Regarding the research as a whole: In women with multiple sclerosis, the researchers looked at how the T cell repertoire shifted as pregnancy progressed.

Of note for this clone: Its antigen has not been determined. Base qualities were left out, and no much larger clone turns up one base away.

The library was built by means of the immunoSEQ multiplex PCR assay. TCRdb took over this immuneACCESS table, retaining in-frame rearrangements with V and J assigned. Such tables are incomplete; in checked studies, under half of the missing clones stem from an unresolved V gene, and the remainder is unexplained. This sample holds 35,000 to 45,000 clones; about nine tenths were observed only once. In total, the top ten clones hold less than 5.5% of the sample. CDR1 SGHVS and CDR2 FNYEAQ were looked up in the germline V gene. The CDR3 goes from the cysteine to the phenylalanine over 15 residues. The entry retains the CDR3 DNA only, 45 bases that are in frame from base 1. The trim is 6 bases for V and 2 bases for J, with a gap of 13 bases between the germline ends.

The source was peripheral blood, collected in the second trimester of pregnancy. The sequence came from a female donor in good health, enrolled as a control in a pregnancy study. The rearranged chain carries TRBV7-6 and TRBJ2-2; the D gene is perhaps TRBD1, from 6 matching bases. In nucleotide form, the sequence is TGTGCCAGCAGTCAAACAGGGACAAACACCGGGGAGCTGTTTTTT. Translated, this is CASSQTGTNTGELFF.